These 15 T cell receptor beta chains share one sample of origin, sequenced in a study of identical twins. TCRdb analysed the 5' RACE reads with MiXCR anew, one entry per CDR3 protein. The table records some 760,000 distinct CDR3 sequences, over 15% of them present only once. The same sample was also studied in work on T cells expressing NK-cell markers.

Sequenced material: PBMCs. Receptors originate from a woman aged 18 to 35 in good health.

A few counts support this clonotype. In DNA, the CDR3 is TGTGCCAGCAGCCCTATACTCCGTAACGATGACAGTCAGGGCTACGAGCAGTACTTC. It translates to CASSPILRNDDSQGYEQYF. The chain recombines TRBV12-3 or TRBV12-4 with TRBJ2-7; weak D call: TRBD1 (5 bases). V was shortened by 6 bases and J by 3 bases, with 30 bases between the two germline ends. The CDR3 sequence is 19 residues long.

The V and J genes are TRBV3-1 and TRBJ2-5; the match to TRBD2 covers 9 bases. This CDR3 has 15 amino acids. Germline lookup yields CDR1 LGHDT and CDR2 YNNKEL (reference sequence). The ends lost 4 bases at V and 4 bases at J; junction bases unmatched: 7. The DNA of the CDR3 is TGTGCCAGCAGCCCCTTAGCGGGAGATCGAGAGACCCAGTACTTC. Its protein product is CASSPLAGDRETQYF.

The rearrangement links TRBV25-1 to TRBJ1-2, with D possibly being TRBD1 (5 bases). V was clipped by 4 bases and J by 8 bases, with 17 bases between them. This CDR3 region has 14 residues. Germline lookup yields CDR1 MGHDK and CDR2 SYGVNS. CDR3 DNA: TGTGCCAGCAGTGGATCCGGGACCCAGGGAGGCTACACCTTC. Residues: CASSGSGTQGGYTF.

The sample holds a few counts of this clonotype. DNA of the CDR3: TGTGCCAGCAGCTCAACGACGCACAATGAGCAGTTCTTC. Its protein product is CASSSTTHNEQFF. The chain employs TRBV7-3 and TRBJ2-1; D uncertain. Per the germline V gene, CDR1 is SGHTA and CDR2 is FQGTGA. V gave up 4 bases and J gave up 5 bases, with 9 bases separating them. The CDR3 has 13 amino acids.

This clonotype was detected only a few times. The V call is TRBV7-9, the J call TRBJ1-4; D remains unclear. Germline-derived CDR1 and CDR2 are SEHNR and FQNEAQ (reference sequence). V was trimmed by 5 bases and J by 5 bases, leaving 9 bases between them. The length of the CDR3 is 13 residues. CDR3 protein: CASSPRQNEKLFF. The CDR3 nucleotides read TGTGCCAGCAGCCCCCGGCAGAATGAAAAACTGTTTTTT. Based on the CDR3 plus reference TRBV7-9 and TRBJ1-4, the full variable domain is DTGVSQNPRHKITKRGQNVTFRCDPISEHNRLYWYRQTLGQGPEFLTYFQNEAQLEKSRLLSDRFSAERPKGSFSTLEIQRTEQGDSAMYLCASSPRQNEKLFFGSGTQLSVL.

The rearrangement uses TRBV20-1 and TRBJ1-6, with 8 bases aligning to TRBD1. This CDR3 comprises 15 residues. The V gene's germline CDR1 is DFQATT and CDR2 SNEGSKA (reference sequence). The V and J ends lost 3 bases and 9 bases, in that order; junction bases with no gene match: 10. CDR3 amino acids: CSASKTGDLGSPLHF. The CDR3 DNA reads TGCAGTGCTAGTAAGACAGGGGATTTGGGTTCACCCCTCCACTTT.

A few counts support this clonotype. The V call is TRBV4-2, the J call TRBJ2-3, with D maybe TRBD2 (5 bases). The germline V gene has CDR1 LGHNA and CDR2 YNFKEQ. Trimming pared 0 bases from V and 1 base from J, leaving 11 bases between. This CDR3 has 16 amino acids. CDR3 loop: CASSQDPFSGTDTQYF. The CDR3 bases are TGTGCCAGCAGCCAAGACCCCTTTAGCGGCACAGATACGCAGTATTTT.

V and J are TRBV3-1 and TRBJ2-2, with 9 bases aligning to TRBD1. The germline gives CDR1 LGHDT, CDR2 YNNKEL (reference sequence). This CDR3 comprises 15 residues. V gave up 4 bases and J gave up 8 bases; unmatched junction bases: 8. The CDR3: CASSPGTGRSGELFF. The CDR3, as DNA: TGTGCCAGCAGCCCCGGGACAGGGCGTTCGGGGGAGCTGTTTTTT. Together with reference TRBV3-1 and TRBJ2-2, the CDR3 gives the full variable domain: DTAVSQTPKYLVTQMGNDKSIKCEQNLGHDTMYWYKQDSKKFLKIMFSYNNKELIINETVPNRFSPKSPDKAHLNLHINSLELGDSAVYFCASSPGTGRSGELFFGEGSRLTVL.

This rearrangement joins TRBV7-9 to TRBJ2-2, with 7 bases fitting TRBD2. The CDR3 has 15 amino acids. Trimming cost V 2 bases and J 1 base; bases outside gene matches: 1. Germline CDR1 reads SEHNR; CDR2 reads FQNEAQ (reference sequence). Here the CDR3 DNA reads TGTGCCAGCAGCTTACGGGGGGAGAACACCGGGGAGCTGTTTTTT. Translating gives CASSLRGENTGELFF.

The gene calls are TRBV12-3 or TRBV12-4 and TRBJ1-1; TRBD1 might be the D (5 bases). The length of the CDR3 is 14 residues. V gave up 5 bases and J gave up 6 bases, with 16 bases separating them. DNA of the CDR3: TGTGCCAGCAGTCCCCGGGACGGACGGGCTGAAGCTTTCTTT. It specifies CASSPRDGRAEAFF.

The chain couples TRBV12-3 or TRBV12-4 to TRBJ2-1, with D possibly matching TRBD1 (5 bases). This CDR3 region has 13 residues. With 8 bases removed from V and 8 bases from J, the gap between germline ends came to 16 bases. The CDR3 region is CASAPGSNDEQFF. In DNA, the CDR3 is TGTGCCAGCGCCCCAGGGTCGAACGATGAGCAGTTCTTC.

This clonotype has ten or more counts. V usage is TRBV20-1 and J usage is TRBJ2-5; tentative D call: TRBD2 (6 bases). From germline, CDR1 is DFQATT and CDR2 SNEGSKA (reference sequence). The V and J ends lost 2 bases and 4 bases respectively, with 17 bases between them. This CDR3 has 15 residues. The CDR3 sequence: CSARPASGERETQYF. The CDR3 bases are TGCAGTGCTAGACCCGCATCGGGGGAAAGAGAGACCCAGTACTTC.

The rearrangement links TRBV27 to TRBJ2-1; 8 positions match TRBD2. Germline V gene data show CDR1 as MNHEY and CDR2 as SMNVEV (reference sequence). CDR3 size: 16 residues. V was clipped by 2 bases and J by 11 bases; unmatched bases: 14. In nucleotides, the CDR3 is TGTGCCAGCAGTTTAGGAGCGGGGGACCCTTTAAGACAGCAGTTCTTC. Protein product: CASSLGAGDPLRQQFF.

This clonotype showed up just a few times. The rearrangement uses TRBV30 and TRBJ2-7, with TRBD1 matching 8 bases. The CDR3 has 18 amino acids. J was trimmed by 3 bases and V by 5 bases; bases with no gene match: 21. Per the germline V gene, CDR1 is GTSNPN and CDR2 is SVGIG (reference sequence). CDR3 nucleotide sequence: TGTGCCTGGGGGACAGGCGTTAGTAGGTGGGGGAATCTCTACGAGCAGTACTTC. This encodes CAWGTGVSRWGNLYEQYF.

This chain connects TRBV11-2 to TRBJ2-5; either TRBD1 or TRBD2 may supply D (5 bases each). CDR1 is SGHAT, CDR2 FQNNGV, per germline. The V end lost 5 bases, the J end lost 5 bases, and 12 bases lay between the germline ends. The CDR3 length is 13 residues. The CDR3, as DNA: TGTGCCAGCAGCCCGGGACCTTGGGAGACCCAGTACTTC. It yields the protein CASSPGPWETQYF.